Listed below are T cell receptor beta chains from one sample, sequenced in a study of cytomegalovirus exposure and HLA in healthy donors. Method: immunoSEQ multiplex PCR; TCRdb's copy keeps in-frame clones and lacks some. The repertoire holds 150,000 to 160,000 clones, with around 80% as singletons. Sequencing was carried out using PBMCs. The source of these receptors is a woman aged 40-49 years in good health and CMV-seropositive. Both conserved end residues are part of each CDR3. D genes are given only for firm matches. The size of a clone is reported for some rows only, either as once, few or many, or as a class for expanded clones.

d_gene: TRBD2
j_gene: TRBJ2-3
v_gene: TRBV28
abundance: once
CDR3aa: CASSLPVRGGVTDTQYF
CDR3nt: TGTGCCAGCAGCCTCCCAGTACGGGGAGGGGTCACAGATACGCAGTATTTT

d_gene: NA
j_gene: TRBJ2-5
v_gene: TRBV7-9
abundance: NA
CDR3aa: CASSLGEYQETQYF
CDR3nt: TGTGCCAGCAGCTTAGGGGAGTACCAAGAGACCCAGTACTTC

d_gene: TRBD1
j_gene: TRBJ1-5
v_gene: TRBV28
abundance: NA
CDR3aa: CASRPSGQGGQPQHF
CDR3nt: TGTGCCAGCAGACCTTCAGGACAGGGTGGACAGCCCCAGCATTTT

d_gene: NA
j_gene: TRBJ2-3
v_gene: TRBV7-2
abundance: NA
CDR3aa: CASSYLGGSTDTQYF
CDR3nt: TGTGCCAGCAGCTATCTCGGCGGGAGCACAGATACGCAGTATTTT

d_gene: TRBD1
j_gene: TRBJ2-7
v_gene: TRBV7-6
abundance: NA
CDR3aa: CASSLIQGSYEQYF
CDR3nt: TGTGCCAGCAGCTTAATACAGGGGAGCTACGAGCAGTACTTC

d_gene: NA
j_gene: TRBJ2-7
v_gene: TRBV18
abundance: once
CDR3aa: CASTGSQTSAYEQYF
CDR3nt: TGTGCCAGCACCGGTAGTCAGACATCCGCCTACGAGCAGTACTTC

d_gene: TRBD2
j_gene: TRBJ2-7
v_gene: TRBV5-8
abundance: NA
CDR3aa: CASSQETGTSGSKGEQYF
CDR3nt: TGTGCCAGCAGCCAGGAGACAGGGACTAGCGGGAGTAAAGGCGAGCAGTACTTC

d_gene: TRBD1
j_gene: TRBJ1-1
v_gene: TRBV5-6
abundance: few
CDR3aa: CASTYFDREETEAFF
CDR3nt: TGTGCCAGCACCTACTTCGACAGGGAAGAAACTGAAGCTTTCTTT

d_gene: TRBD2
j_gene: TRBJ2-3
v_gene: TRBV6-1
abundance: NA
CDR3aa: CASSVAGSDTQYF
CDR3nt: TGTGCCAGCAGTGTAGCGGGCTCAGATACGCAGTATTTT

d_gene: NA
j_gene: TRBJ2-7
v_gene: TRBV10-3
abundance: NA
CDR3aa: CAISEGLYEQYF
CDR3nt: TGTGCCATCAGTGAGGGGCTCTACGAGCAGTACTTC

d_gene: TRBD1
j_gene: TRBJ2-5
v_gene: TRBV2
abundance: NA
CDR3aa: CASSAEGARGETQYF
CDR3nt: TGTGCCAGCAGTGCCGAGGGGGCCCGGGGAGAGACCCAGTACTTC

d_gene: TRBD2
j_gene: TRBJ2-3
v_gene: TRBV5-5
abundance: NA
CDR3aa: CASSLAGLAGADTQYF
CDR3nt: TGTGCCAGCAGCTTGGCCGGACTAGCAGGCGCAGATACGCAGTATTTT

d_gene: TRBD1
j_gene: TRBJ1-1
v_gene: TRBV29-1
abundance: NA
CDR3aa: CSVARADRDKNTEAFF
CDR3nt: TGCAGCGTTGCACGAGCCGACAGGGACAAGAACACTGAAGCTTTCTTT

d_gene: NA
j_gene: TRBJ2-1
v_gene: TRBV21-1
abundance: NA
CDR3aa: CASSKVDWTDYYNEQFF
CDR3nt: TGTGCCAGCAGCAAAGTCGACTGGACAGACTACTACAATGAGCAGTTCTTC

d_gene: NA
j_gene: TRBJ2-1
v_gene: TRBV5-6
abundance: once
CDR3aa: CASSPNPKGAQFF
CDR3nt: TGTGCCAGCAGCCCCAACCCCAAGGGAGCGCAGTTCTTC

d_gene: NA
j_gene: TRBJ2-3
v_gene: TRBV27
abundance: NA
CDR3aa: CASGNNYADTQYF
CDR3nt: TGTGCCAGCGGCAACAATTATGCAGATACGCAGTATTTT

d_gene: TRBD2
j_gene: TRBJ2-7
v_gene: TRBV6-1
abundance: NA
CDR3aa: CASRGGLAGVYEQYF
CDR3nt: TGTGCCAGCAGGGGGGGACTAGCGGGAGTCTACGAGCAGTACTTC

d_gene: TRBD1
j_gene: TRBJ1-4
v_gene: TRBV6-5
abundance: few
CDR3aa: CASRPPGQLNEKLFF
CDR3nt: TGTGCCAGCAGGCCTCCGGGACAGCTTAATGAAAAACTGTTTTTT

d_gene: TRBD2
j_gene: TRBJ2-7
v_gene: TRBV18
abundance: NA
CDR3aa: CASSPSGLAGGYEQYF
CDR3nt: TGTGCCAGCTCACCATCTGGACTAGCGGGAGGATACGAGCAGTACTTC

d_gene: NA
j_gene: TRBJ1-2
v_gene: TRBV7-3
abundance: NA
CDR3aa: CASSLSAVSNYGYTF
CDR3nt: TGTGCCAGCAGCTTAAGTGCAGTCTCTAACTATGGCTACACCTTC

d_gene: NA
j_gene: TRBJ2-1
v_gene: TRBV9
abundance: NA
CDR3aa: CASSVQGHGDEQFF
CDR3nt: TGTGCCAGCAGCGTCCAGGGGCATGGGGATGAGCAGTTCTTC

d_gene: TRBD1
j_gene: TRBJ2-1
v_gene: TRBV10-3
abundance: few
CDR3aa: CAISGGQGSTRSYNEQFF
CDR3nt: TGTGCCATCAGTGGGGGACAGGGATCAACCCGCTCCTACAATGAGCAGTTCTTC

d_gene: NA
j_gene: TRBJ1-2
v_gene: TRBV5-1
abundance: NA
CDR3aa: CASSLVGDYGYTF
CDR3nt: TGCGCCAGCAGCTTGGTCGGGGACTATGGCTACACCTTC

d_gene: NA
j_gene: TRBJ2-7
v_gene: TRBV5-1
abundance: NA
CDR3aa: CASSLVPGQDFYEQYF
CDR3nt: TGCGCCAGCAGCTTGGTACCCGGTCAAGACTTCTACGAGCAGTACTTC

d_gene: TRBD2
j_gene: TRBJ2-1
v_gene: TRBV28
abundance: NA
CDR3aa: CASRGLAGYNEQFF
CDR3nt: TGTGCCAGCAGGGGACTAGCGGGCTACAATGAGCAGTTCTTC

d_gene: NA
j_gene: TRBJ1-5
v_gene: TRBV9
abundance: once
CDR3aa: CASSEGGFSNQPQHF
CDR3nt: TGTGCCAGCAGCGAGGGAGGGTTCAGCAATCAGCCCCAGCATTTT

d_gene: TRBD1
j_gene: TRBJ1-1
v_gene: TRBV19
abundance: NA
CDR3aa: CASSIRTGNTEAFF
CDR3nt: TGTGCCAGTAGTATCCGGACAGGGAACACTGAAGCTTTCTTT

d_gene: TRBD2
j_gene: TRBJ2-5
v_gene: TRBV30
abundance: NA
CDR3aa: CAWSSFPSSGSPKTQYF
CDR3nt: TGTGCCTGGAGCTCCTTTCCCTCTAGCGGGAGCCCCAAGACCCAGTACTTC

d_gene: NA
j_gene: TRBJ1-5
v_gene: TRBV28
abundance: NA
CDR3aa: CASSFSGNNQPQHF
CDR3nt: TGTGCCAGCAGTTTCTCGGGTAACAATCAGCCCCAGCATTTT

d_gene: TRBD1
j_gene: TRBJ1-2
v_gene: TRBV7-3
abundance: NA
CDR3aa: CASRPGQGTGGYTF
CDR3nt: TGTGCCAGCAGACCGGGACAGGGGACTGGTGGCTACACCTTC

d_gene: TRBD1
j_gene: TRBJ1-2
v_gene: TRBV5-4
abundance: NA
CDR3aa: CASSPTGAGYTF
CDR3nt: TGTGCCAGCAGTCCTACAGGGGCCGGCTACACCTTC

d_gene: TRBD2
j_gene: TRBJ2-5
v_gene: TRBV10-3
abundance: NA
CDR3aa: CAISEGLAGVGQETQYF
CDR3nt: TGTGCCATCAGTGAAGGACTAGCGGGAGTAGGCCAAGAGACCCAGTACTTC

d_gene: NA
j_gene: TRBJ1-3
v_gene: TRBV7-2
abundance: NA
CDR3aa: CASSSRRVPTGNTIYF
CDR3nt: TGTGCCAGCAGCTCCCGCAGGGTACCAACTGGAAACACCATATATTTT

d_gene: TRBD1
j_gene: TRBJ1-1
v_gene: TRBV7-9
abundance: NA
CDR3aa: CASSSSDRVRGEAFF
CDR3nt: TGTGCCAGCAGCTCCTCGGACAGGGTCAGGGGTGAAGCTTTCTTT

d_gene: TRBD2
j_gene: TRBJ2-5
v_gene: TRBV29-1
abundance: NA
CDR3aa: CSVRGGGGETQYF
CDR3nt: TGCAGCGTGCGGGGGGGTGGCGGGGAGACCCAGTACTTC

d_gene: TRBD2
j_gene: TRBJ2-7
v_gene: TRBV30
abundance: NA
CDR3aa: CAWSPPRLAGVGEQYF
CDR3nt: TGTGCCTGGAGTCCCCCCCGGCTGGCGGGAGTTGGCGAGCAGTACTTC

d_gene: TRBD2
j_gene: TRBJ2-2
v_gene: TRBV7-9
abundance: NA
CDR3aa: CASSPGSGRIDTGELFF
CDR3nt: TGTGCCAGCAGTCCAGGGAGCGGGAGAATAGACACCGGGGAGCTGTTTTTT

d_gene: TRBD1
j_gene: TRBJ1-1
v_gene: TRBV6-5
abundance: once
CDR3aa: CASRDDRVNTEAFF
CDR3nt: TGTGCCAGCAGAGACGACAGGGTGAACACTGAAGCTTTCTTT

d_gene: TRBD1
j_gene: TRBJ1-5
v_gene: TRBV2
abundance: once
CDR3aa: CASSLQGEANQPQHF
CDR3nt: TGTGCCAGCAGCTTACAGGGGGAGGCTAATCAGCCCCAGCATTTT

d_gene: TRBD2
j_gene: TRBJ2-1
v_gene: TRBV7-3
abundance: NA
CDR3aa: CASSSDPAGGSYNEQFF
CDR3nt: TGTGCCAGCAGCTCCGACCCAGCGGGAGGCTCCTACAATGAGCAGTTCTTC

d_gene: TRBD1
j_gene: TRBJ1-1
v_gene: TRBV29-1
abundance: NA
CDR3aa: CSVPLTGGRGAFF
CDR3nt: TGCAGCGTCCCGTTAACAGGGGGCAGGGGAGCTTTCTTT

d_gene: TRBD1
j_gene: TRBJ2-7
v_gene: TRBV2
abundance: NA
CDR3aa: CANGQGPYEQYF
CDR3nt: TGTGCCAACGGACAGGGCCCCTACGAGCAGTACTTC

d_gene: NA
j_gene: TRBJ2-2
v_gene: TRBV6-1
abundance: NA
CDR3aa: CASSEGVVRRGYTGELFF
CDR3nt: TGTGCCAGCAGTGAGGGGGTTGTGAGGCGGGGATACACCGGGGAGCTGTTTTTT

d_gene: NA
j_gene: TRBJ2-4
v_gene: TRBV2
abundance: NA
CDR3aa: CASSRLNEPKNIQYF
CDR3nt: TGTGCCAGCAGCCGTCTCAATGAGCCCAAAAACATTCAGTACTTC

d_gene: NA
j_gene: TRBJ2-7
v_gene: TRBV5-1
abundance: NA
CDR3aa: CASSLRVSKSHEQYF
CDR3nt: TGCGCCAGCAGCTTACGGGTTTCAAAATCCCACGAGCAGTACTTC

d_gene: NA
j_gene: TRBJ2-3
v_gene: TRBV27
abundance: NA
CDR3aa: CASSLSWGDTDTQYF
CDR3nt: TGTGCCAGCAGTTTATCCTGGGGAGACACAGATACGCAGTATTTT

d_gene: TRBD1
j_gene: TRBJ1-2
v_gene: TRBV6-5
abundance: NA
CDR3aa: CASKTGQVDGYTF
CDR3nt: TGTGCCAGCAAGACGGGACAGGTCGATGGCTACACCTTC

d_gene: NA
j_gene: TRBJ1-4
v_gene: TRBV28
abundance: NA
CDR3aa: CASNVAGGGNEKLFF
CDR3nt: TGTGCCAGCAACGTCGCGGGGGGCGGTAATGAAAAACTGTTTTTT

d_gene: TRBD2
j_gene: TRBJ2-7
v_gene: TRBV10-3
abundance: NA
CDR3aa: CAISQGTSGYEQYF
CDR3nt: TGTGCCATCAGCCAAGGGACTAGCGGATACGAGCAGTACTTC

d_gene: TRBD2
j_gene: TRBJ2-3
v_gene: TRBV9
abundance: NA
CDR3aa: CASSRGLAGVTDTQYF
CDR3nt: TGTGCCAGCAGCAGGGGACTAGCGGGAGTTACAGATACGCAGTATTTT

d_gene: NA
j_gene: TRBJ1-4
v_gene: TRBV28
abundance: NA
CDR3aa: CASSLRSEKLFF
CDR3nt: TGTGCCAGCAGTTTACGGTCTGAAAAACTGTTTTTT

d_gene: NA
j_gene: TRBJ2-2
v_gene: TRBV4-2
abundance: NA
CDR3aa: CASSQVGDLNTGELFF
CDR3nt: TGTGCCAGCAGCCAAGTGGGGGACTTAAACACCGGGGAGCTGTTTTTT

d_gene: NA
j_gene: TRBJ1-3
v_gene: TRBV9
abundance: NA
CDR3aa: CASSVAGVTGNTIYF
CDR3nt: TGTGCCAGCAGCGTAGCCGGGGTTACTGGAAACACCATATATTTT

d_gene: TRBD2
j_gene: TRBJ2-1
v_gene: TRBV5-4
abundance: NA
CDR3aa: CASSSDRGGTSGSYNEQFF
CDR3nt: TGTGCCAGCAGCTCCGACAGGGGGGGGACTAGCGGGTCCTACAATGAGCAGTTCTTC

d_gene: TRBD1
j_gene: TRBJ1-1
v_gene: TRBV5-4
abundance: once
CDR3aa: CASSSRGLGTEAFF
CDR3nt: TGTGCCAGCAGCTCCAGGGGGCTGGGCACTGAAGCTTTCTTT

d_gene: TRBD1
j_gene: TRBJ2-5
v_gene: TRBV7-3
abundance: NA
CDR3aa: CASSSDRGETQYF
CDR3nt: TGTGCCAGCAGCTCTGACAGGGGTGAGACCCAGTACTTC

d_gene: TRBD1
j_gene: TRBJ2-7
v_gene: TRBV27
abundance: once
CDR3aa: CASSPLTLGQGAFGDSYEQYF
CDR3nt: TGTGCCAGCAGTCCGCTAACATTGGGACAGGGGGCTTTCGGGGACTCCTACGAGCAGTACTTC

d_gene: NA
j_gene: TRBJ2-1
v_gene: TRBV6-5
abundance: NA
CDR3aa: CASSYAHGGGSEQFF
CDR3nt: TGTGCCAGCAGTTACGCGCATGGAGGGGGCAGCGAGCAGTTCTTC

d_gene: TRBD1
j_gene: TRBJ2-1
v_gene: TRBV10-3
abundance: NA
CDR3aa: CAISEYLRDRGVYEQFF
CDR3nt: TGTGCCATCAGTGAGTATTTGAGGGACAGGGGAGTCTATGAGCAGTTCTTC

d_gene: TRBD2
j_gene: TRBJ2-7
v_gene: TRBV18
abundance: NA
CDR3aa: CASSPKGHVTSGKAGEQYF
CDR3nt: TGTGCCAGCTCACCTAAGGGGCATGTGACTAGCGGGAAGGCTGGCGAGCAGTACTTC